What follows are 11 T cell receptor beta chains derived from one specimen sequenced in a study of technical replicates of blood from several donors. The protocol was immunoSEQ multiplex PCR, while the TCRdb copy is restricted to in-frame clones and leaves out a portion. The repertoire holds over 55,000 clones, around 91% seen once, with around 3.9% in the top ten. Sequencing was carried out using PBMCs. The receptors stem from a human donor in good health. Some clones in this sample may be carry-over from other donors' samples.

V usage is TRBV6-1 and J usage is TRBJ2-2; 11 positions match TRBD2. The CDR3 runs to 16 residues. Germline trimming cut 3 bases from V and 5 bases from J; bases unmatched to any gene: 5. Per the germline V gene, CDR1 is MNHNS and CDR2 is SASEGT. Written as DNA, the CDR3 is TGTGCCAGCAGTGACATAGCGGGGGGGCATACCGGGGAGCTGTTTTTT. Its translation is CASSDIAGGHTGELFF.

This clone was observed a few times. The chain combines TRBV18 with TRBJ2-2; 9 bases are shared with TRBD1. V lost 2 bases, J lost 6 bases, and 7 bases stayed unmatched. From germline, CDR1 is KGHSH and CDR2 LQKENI. The CDR3 is 16 residues long. CDR3 nucleotides: TGTGCCAGCTCACCATCGACAGGGGGATCGTCCGGGGAGCTGTTTTTT. This sequence encodes CASSPSTGGSSGELFF.

The chain joins TRBV30 to TRBJ1-2, with 7 bases that match TRBD1. The CDR3 length is 12 residues. Unmatched junction bases numbered 8, after V lost 8 bases and J lost 5 bases. Per the germline V gene, CDR1 is GTSNPN and CDR2 is SVGIG (reference sequence). The CDR3 DNA follows: TGTGCCGGGGCCCTGGGACAGTATGGCTACACCTTC. It codes for CAGALGQYGYTF.

CDR3 in amino acids: CASSAGQGSNQPQHF. Written as DNA, the CDR3 is TGTGCCAGCAGTGCGGGACAGGGAAGCAATCAGCCCCAGCATTTT. The V gene is TRBV6-1, the J gene TRBJ1-5, with TRBD1 identical over 9 bases. V trimming: 4 bases; J trimming: 1 base; junction bases outside the gene matches: 2. Germline-derived CDR1 and CDR2 are MNHNS and SASEGT. The CDR3 has 15 residues.

The J gene is TRBJ1-5, the V gene TRBV2, with TRBD1 as a possible D gene (5 bases). V dropped 6 bases and J dropped 6 bases, with 12 bases sitting between them. The CDR3 has 13 residues. CDR1 SNHLY and CDR2 FYNNEI come from the germline V gene. The CDR3 protein is CASRGREAQPQHF. In DNA form, the CDR3 reads TGTGCCAGCAGGGGACGGGAGGCTCAGCCCCAGCATTTT.

The chain uses TRBV2 and TRBJ1-1; D call uncertain. CDR1 is SNHLY and CDR2 is FYNNEI in the germline V gene. V gave up 6 bases and J gave up 1 base, with 9 bases separating them. This CDR3 region has 13 residues. The CDR3 DNA reads TGTGCCAGCAGCCGGGTGGCGAACACTGAAGCTTTCTTT. Translation gives CASSRVANTEAFF. The variable domain in full, completed from reference TRBV2 and TRBJ1-1, reads EPEVTQTPSHQVTQMGQEVILRCVPISNHLYFYWYRQILGQKVEFLVSFYNNEISEKSEIFDDQFSVERPDGSNFTLKIRSTKLEDSAMYFCASSRVANTEAFFGQGTRLTVV.

This chain links TRBV2 with TRBJ2-5, with a possible D match to TRBD1 (5 bases). The CDR3 is 14 amino acids. CDR1 and CDR2 from the germline V gene are SNHLY and FYNNEI. Trimming took off 4 bases at V and 1 base at J, with 10 bases between the two ends. The CDR3 sequence is CASSGEDSQETQYF. The CDR3 region has the DNA TGTGCCAGCAGTGGAGAAGACAGCCAAGAGACCCAGTACTTC.

The chain joins TRBV25-1 to TRBJ2-3; TRBD1 matches 7 bases. This CDR3 comprises 15 residues. Trimming removed 3 bases from V and 0 bases from J; junction bases left unmatched: 3. Germline loops: CDR1 MGHDK, CDR2 SYGVNS. CDR3: CASSEDRFSTDTQYF. CDR3 sequence (DNA): TGTGCCAGCAGTGAGGACAGGTTTAGCACAGATACGCAGTATTTT.

This chain's CDR3 is CASSLLGSNTEAFF. The CDR3 region has the DNA TGTGCCAGCAGCTTATTGGGCTCGAACACTGAAGCTTTCTTT. V gene TRBV7-2 combines with J gene TRBJ1-1; unclear D gene. Per germline, CDR1 SGHTA and CDR2 FQGNSA. The CDR3 consists of 14 residues. Trimming stripped 2 bases from V and 1 base from J, with 8 bases between.

The chain links TRBV6-5 to TRBJ1-4; D is perhaps TRBD1 (6 bases). Germline CDR1 reads MNHEY; CDR2 reads SVGAGI. Deletions cut 2 bases from V and 7 bases from J, with 14 bases between. This CDR3 spans 15 amino acids. The CDR3 here is CASSYLDSSGEKLFF. The CDR3 nucleotides read TGTGCCAGCAGTTACCTGGACAGCTCGGGTGAAAAACTGTTTTTT.

The chain employs TRBV7-9 and TRBJ1-2, with D perhaps matching TRBD1 (6 bases). V was pared by 5 bases and J by 7 bases, with 14 bases between. The CDR3 has 13 residues. Looked up from germline, CDR1 is SEHNR and CDR2 is FQNEAQ (reference sequence). The CDR3 here is CASSRRGGAGYTF. The DNA for the CDR3 is TGTGCCAGCAGCCGTAGAGGGGGTGCTGGCTACACCTTC.